This T cell receptor (beta chain) was sequenced in a study of CD8 T cells in ankylosing spondylitis. The V end lost 6 bases, the J end lost 3 bases, and 11 bases lay between the germline ends. Germline V lookup: CDR1 SQVTM, CDR2 ANQGSEA. This CDR3 spans 12 amino acids. As to this clonotype: The target antigen is unknown.

Findings of the study overall: Clones linked to disease, bearing a CD8+ phenotype, were relatively rare in peripheral blood. There was reportedly significant enrichment of clones that were disease-linked in matched ankylosing spondylitis synovial fluid. Seven or eight highly homologous variants made up a TCR beta motif, and this motif appeared characteristic of ankylosing spondylitis blood.

Making the TCR beta libraries involved quantitative 5'-RACE with molecular barcodes. One entry per CDR3 protein results from TCRdb running MiXCR on the 5' RACE reads. The sample lists a few hundred thousand distinct CDR3 sequences; about an eighth were seen once. The sequencing sample was made of blood, either unsorted or a sorted T cell fraction (not recorded which). The TCR originated in a male donor with ankylosing spondylitis. The gene calls are TRBV29-1 and TRBJ1-2, with D perhaps TRBD1 (5 bases). CDR3 sequence (DNA): TGCAGCGTCGGGGGGTCCGACTATGGCTACACCTTC. This encodes CSVGGSDYGYTF.